This TCR beta chain was identified in a study of T cells in pancreatic ductal adenocarcinoma. Study conclusions and caveats: Results skew toward the minority of patients with early-stage disease. Blood clonality (roughly 0.07) did not differ significantly from tumor (around 0.1).

Surgery without prior neoadjuvant therapy was the treatment of the selected pancreatic ductal adenocarcinoma patients. Notes on this clone: Its antigen remains unknown.

Assay: immunoSEQ multiplex PCR; the TCRdb copy retains only in-frame clones and omits some. The sample has roughly 8,700 clones, nearly 90% seen once. Germline V gene data show CDR1 as MDHEN and CDR2 as SYDVKM. This CDR3 spans 19 amino acids. V shed 5 bases and J 6 bases; nucleotides not matched to a gene: 19. The V call is TRBV28, the J call TRBJ1-5; 10 positions match TRBD1. This receptor was identified in a human donor with pancreatic ductal adenocarcinoma. The sample taken for sequencing was PBMCs. The CDR3 DNA sequence: TGTGCCAGCAGTCCCCCACCGGGACAGGGGACGACCAATACTCAGCCCCAGCATTTT. It encodes CASSPPPGQGTTNTQPQHF.